This T cell receptor beta chain was obtained from a study of PD-L1 blockade in urothelial cancer. Study overall: Beginning at some point between 2013 and 2014, patients received atezolizumab, given as 1,200 mg intravenously every 3 weeks. The median number of T cells present in blood samples was 141,255.

This table comes from immunoSEQ multiplex PCR, and its TCRdb copy is limited to in-frame clones, with some not included. Among some 25,000 clones listed, 84% were seen once. Germline V gene data show CDR1 as SGHRS and CDR2 as YFSETQ. The CDR3 contains 14 residues. Deletions cut 0 bases from V and 2 bases from J, with 7 bases between. This TCR was sampled from a man aged 70-80 years with urothelial cancer. This chain uses TRBV5-1 with TRBJ2-3; no clear D. Sequencing used PBMCs, obtained around atezolizumab (anti-PD-L1) treatment. The CDR3 loop is CASSLGAPTDTQYF. The DNA of the CDR3 is TGCGCCAGCAGCTTGGGGGCCCCCACAGATACGCAGTATTTT.